The present TCR beta chain was sequenced within a study of cytomegalovirus exposure and HLA in healthy donors. Overall study: Sequencing of about 179 million T cells in an earlier analysis found 90 million to 120 million unique TCR beta sequences.

The CDR3 is made up of 13 amino acids. The germline V gene has CDR1 GTSNPN and CDR2 SVGIG (reference sequence). Trimming left V 0 bases short and J 4 bases short, with 7 bases between. This PCR relied on a set of 60 Vbeta primers and 13 Jbeta primers. The table came from immunoSEQ multiplex PCR; TCRdb's copy has only in-frame clones and leaves some out. The table records some 160,000 clones, roughly 67% of them present only once. Concerning this clone itself: Other DNA sequences in the sample encode the same CDR3.

J is TRBJ2-1 and V is TRBV30, with D possibly matching TRBD1 (6 bases). The receptor was isolated from a woman aged 18-29 years in good health and CMV-seropositive. The specimen sequenced was PBMCs. CDR3 nucleotide sequence: TGTGCCTGGAGTGTAGGGGGTTACAATGAGCAGTTCTTC. As protein: CAWSVGGYNEQFF.